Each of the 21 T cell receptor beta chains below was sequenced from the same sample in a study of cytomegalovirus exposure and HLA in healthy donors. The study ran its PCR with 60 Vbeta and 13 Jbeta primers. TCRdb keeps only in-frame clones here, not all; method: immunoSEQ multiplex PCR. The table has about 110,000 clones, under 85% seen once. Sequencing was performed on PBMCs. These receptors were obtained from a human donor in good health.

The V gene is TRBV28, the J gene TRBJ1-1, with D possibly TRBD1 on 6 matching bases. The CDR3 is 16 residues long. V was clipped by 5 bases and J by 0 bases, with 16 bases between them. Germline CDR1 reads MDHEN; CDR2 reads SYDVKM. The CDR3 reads CASSPRGAALNTEAFF. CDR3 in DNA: TGTGCCAGCAGTCCCCGGGGGGCGGCCTTGAACACTGAAGCTTTCTTT. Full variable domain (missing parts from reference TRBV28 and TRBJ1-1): DVKVTQSSRYLVKRTGEKVFLECVQDMDHENMFWYRQDPGLGLRLIYFSYDVKMKEKGDIPEGYSVSREKKERFSLILESASTNQTSMYLCASSPRGAALNTEAFFGQGTRLTVV.

The CDR3 sequence: CASSSNRGTNEKLFF. DNA of the CDR3: TGTGCCAGCAGCTCCAACAGGGGAACTAATGAAAAACTGTTTTTT. The chain couples TRBV11-2 to TRBJ1-4; 7 bases are shared with TRBD1. There are 15 residues in the CDR3. The junction had 3 bases not matched to a gene; V was cut back by 4 bases and J by 1 base. Germline values: CDR1 SGHAT, CDR2 FQNNGV.

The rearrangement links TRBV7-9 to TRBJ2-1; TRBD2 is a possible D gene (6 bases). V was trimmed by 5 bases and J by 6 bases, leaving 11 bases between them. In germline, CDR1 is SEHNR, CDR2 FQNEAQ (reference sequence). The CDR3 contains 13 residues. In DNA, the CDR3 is TGTGCCAGCAGCCCGACTAGTGGCAATGAGCAGTTCTTC. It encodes CASSPTSGNEQFF.

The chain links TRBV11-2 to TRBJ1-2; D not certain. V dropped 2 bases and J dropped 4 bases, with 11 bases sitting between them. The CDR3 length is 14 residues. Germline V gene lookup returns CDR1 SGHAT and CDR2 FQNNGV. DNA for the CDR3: TGTGCCAGCAGCTTAAATGGCCTTCTCTATGGCTACACCTTC. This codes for CASSLNGLLYGYTF.

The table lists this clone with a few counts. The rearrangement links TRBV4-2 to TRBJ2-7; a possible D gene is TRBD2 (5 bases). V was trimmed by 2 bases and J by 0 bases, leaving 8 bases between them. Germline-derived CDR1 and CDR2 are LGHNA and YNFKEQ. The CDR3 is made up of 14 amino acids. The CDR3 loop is CASSQTGDSYEQYF. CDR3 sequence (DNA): TGTGCCAGCAGCCAAACCGGGGACTCCTACGAGCAGTACTTC.

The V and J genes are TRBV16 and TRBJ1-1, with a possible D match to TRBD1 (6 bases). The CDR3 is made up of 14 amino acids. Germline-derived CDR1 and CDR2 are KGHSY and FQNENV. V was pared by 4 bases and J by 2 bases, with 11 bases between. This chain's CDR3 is CASSLGQLNTEAFF. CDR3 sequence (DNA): TGTGCCAGCAGCCTTGGACAGTTAAACACTGAAGCTTTCTTT.

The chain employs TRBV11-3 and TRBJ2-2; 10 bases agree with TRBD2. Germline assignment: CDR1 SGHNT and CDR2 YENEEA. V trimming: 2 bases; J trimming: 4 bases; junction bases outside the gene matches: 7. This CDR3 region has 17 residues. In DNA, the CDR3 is TGTGCCAGCAGCTTACCCTCTAGCGGGAGAGTCACCGGGGAGCTGTTTTTT. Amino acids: CASSLPSSGRVTGELFF.

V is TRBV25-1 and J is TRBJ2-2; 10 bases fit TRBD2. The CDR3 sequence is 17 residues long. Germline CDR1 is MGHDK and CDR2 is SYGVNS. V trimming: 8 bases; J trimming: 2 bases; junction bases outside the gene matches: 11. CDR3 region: CASSLESGRVNTGELFF. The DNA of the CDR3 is TGTGCCAGCTCGTTGGAGAGCGGGAGGGTTAACACCGGGGAGCTGTTTTTT.

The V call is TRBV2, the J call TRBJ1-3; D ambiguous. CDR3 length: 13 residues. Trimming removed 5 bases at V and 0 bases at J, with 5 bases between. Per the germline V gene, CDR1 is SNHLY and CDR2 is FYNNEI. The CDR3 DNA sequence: TGTGCCAGCAGTACGGGCTCTGGAAACACCATATATTTT. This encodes CASSTGSGNTIYF.

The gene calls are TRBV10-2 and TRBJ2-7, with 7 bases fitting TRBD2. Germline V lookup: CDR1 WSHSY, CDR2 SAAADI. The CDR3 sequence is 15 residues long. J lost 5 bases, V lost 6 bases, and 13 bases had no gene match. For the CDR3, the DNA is TGCGCCAGCAGCGAAGGGGCGGGAGTCACCCACGAGCAGTACTTC. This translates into CASSEGAGVTHEQYF.

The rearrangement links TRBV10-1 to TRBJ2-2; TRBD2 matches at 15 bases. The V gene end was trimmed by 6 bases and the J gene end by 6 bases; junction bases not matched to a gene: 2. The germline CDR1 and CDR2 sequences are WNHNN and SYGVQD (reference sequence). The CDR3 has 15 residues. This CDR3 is CASSRTSGRAGELFF. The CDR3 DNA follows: TGCGCCAGCAGCCGGACTAGCGGGAGGGCCGGGGAGCTGTTTTTT.

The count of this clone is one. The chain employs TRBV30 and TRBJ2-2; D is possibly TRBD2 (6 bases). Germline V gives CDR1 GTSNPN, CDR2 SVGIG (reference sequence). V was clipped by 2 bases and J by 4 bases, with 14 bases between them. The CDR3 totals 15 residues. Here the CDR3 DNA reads TGTGCCTGGAGTCGGTTCGGGAGTGTCACCGGGGAGCTGTTTTTT. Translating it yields CAWSRFGSVTGELFF.

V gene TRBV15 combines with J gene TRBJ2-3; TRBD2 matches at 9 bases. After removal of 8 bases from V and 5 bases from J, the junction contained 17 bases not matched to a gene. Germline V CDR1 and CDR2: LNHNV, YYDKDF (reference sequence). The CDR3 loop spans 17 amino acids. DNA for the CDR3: TGTGCCACCGGGAATCGGGGTGTAGCGGGAGAGGTAGATACGCAGTATTTT. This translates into CATGNRGVAGEVDTQYF.

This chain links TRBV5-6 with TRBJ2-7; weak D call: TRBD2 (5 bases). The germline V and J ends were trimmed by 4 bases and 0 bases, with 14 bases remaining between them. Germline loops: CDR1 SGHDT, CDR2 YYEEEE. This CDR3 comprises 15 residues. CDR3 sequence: CASSRLAGSSYEQYF. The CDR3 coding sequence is TGTGCCAGCAGCCGTCTGGCGGGCAGCTCCTACGAGCAGTACTTC.

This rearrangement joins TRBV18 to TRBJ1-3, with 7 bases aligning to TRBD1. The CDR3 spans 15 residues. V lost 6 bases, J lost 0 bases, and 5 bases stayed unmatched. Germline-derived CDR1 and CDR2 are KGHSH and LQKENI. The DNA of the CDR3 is TGTGCCAGCTCGTCGACAGGGCTCTCTGGAAACACCATATATTTT. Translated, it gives CASSSTGLSGNTIYF.

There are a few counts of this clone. The CDR3 coding sequence is TGTGCCAGCAGCTGGACAGGGGGCCGAAGCTCCTACGAGCAGTACTTC. Protein sequence: CASSWTGGRSSYEQYF. This rearrangement joins TRBV5-4 to TRBJ2-5; 11 nucleotides match TRBD1. TRBJ2-7 explains the end of the DNA better; the J call may be wrong. The germline V gene encodes CDR1 SGHNT and CDR2 YYREEE (reference sequence). The CDR3 is 16 amino acids.

DNA for the CDR3: TGTGCCAGCAGCTCTAGCGGTATCTCCTACAATGAGCAGTTCTTC. Amino acid sequence: CASSSSGISYNEQFF. The chain carries TRBV7-6 and TRBJ2-1; TRBD2 matches at 7 bases. Trimming removed 4 bases from V and 0 bases from J; junction bases left unmatched: 3. The germline V gene has CDR1 SGHVS and CDR2 FNYEAQ. The CDR3 is made up of 15 amino acids. Complete variable domain (other parts from reference TRBV7-6 and TRBJ2-1): GAGVSQSPRYKVTKRGQDVALRCDPISGHVSLYWYRQALGQGPEFLTYFNYEAQQDKSGLPNDRFSAERPEGSISTLTIQRTEQRDSAMYRCASSSSGISYNEQFFGPGTRLTVL.

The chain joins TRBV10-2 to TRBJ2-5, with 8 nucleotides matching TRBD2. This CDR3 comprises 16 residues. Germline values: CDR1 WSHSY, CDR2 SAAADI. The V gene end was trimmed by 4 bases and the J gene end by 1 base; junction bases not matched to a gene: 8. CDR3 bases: TGCGCCAGCAGTGCCGCCCTAGCGGGCCCCCAAGAGACCCAGTACTTC. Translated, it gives CASSAALAGPQETQYF.

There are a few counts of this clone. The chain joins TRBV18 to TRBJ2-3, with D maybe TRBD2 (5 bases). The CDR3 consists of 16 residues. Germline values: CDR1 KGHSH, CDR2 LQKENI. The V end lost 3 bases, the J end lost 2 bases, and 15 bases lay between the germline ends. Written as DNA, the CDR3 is TGTGCCAGCTCACCGTTCACAAGCGGAAACACAGATACGCAGTATTTT. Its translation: CASSPFTSGNTDTQYF.

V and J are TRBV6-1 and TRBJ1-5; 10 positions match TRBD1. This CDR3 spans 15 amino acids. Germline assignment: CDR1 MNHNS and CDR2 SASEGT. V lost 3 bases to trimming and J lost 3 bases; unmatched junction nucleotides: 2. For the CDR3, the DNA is TGTGCCAGCAGTGAGACAGGGGGCGCCAATCAGCCCCAGCATTTT. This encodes CASSETGGANQPQHF.

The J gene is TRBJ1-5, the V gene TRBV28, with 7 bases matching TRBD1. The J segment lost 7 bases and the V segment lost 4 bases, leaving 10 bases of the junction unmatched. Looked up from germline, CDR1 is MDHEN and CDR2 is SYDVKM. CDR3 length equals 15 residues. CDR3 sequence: CASSSFSGGRQPQHF. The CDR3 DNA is TGTGCCAGCAGTTCATTCTCAGGGGGACGGCAGCCCCAGCATTTT. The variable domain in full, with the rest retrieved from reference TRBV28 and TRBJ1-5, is DVKVTQSSRYLVKRTGEKVFLECVQDMDHENMFWYRQDPGLGLRLIYFSYDVKMKEKGDIPEGYSVSREKKERFSLILESASTNQTSMYLCASSSFSGGRQPQHFGDGTRLSIL.